This T cell receptor beta chain is from a study of T cells in tumors after PD-1 blockade. Study context: Prior checkpoint blockade, systemic immunosuppressant use, or anti-cancer therapy within 4 weeks excluded patients. Each patient got pembrolizumab 200 mg every 3 weeks or cemiplimab 350 mg every 2 weeks. A subset received ongoing vismodegib 150 mg daily alongside anti-PD-1 therapy. Study-wide points: Some novel exhausted tumor clones appeared in pre-treatment blood, suggesting peripheral recruitment.

V gave up 6 bases and J gave up 2 bases; unmatched junction bases: 13. The V gene's germline CDR1 is WNHNN and CDR2 SYGVQD (reference sequence). CDR3 length: 16 residues. This clone is large. Its matching antigen is unknown. The repertoire was sequenced with immunoSEQ multiplex PCR; TCRdb's copy has only in-frame clones and lacks some. The sample shows about 7,700 clones, 55% to 70% of them seen only once. The chain has TRBV10-1 and TRBJ2-7; 7 nucleotides line up with TRBD1. The TCR comes from a human donor with basal cell carcinoma. The input for sequencing was tumor tissue, taken after anti-PD-1 treatment. The CDR3 loop is CASRLTEWTGAYEQYF. In nucleotides, the CDR3 is TGCGCCAGCAGACTAACAGAATGGACAGGAGCCTACGAGCAGTACTTC.